These T cell receptor beta chains were read from a single sample in a study of T-cell reconstitution after alpha-beta-depleted transplantation in children. TCRdb analysed the PCR reads with MiXCR anew, one entry per CDR3 protein. The sample gives 500,000 to 600,000 distinct CDR3 sequences, about a quarter of which show up once; 35% to 40% is in the top ten. This sample comprised PBMCs, obtained before TCRalphabeta/CD19-depleted stem cell transplant. The source of these receptors is a boy under three years old with Wiskott-Aldrich syndrome, due to receive a stem cell transplant. The CDR3 runs from the conserved cysteine through the conserved F or W. D genes are given only for firm matches. The size of a clone is reported for some rows only, either as once, few or many, or as a class for expanded clones.

d_gene: NA; j_gene: TRBJ2-3; abundance: once; v_gene: TRBV19; CDR3aa: CASSIWAILTDTQYF; CDR3nt: TGTGCCAGTAGTATTTGGGCTATATTAACAGATACGCAGTATTTT
d_gene: NA; j_gene: TRBJ2-1; abundance: NA; v_gene: TRBV28; CDR3aa: CASSLQVHTKLYNEQFF; CDR3nt: TGTGCCAGCAGTTTACAGGTCCACACGAAACTATACAATGAGCAGTTCTTC
d_gene: TRBD2; j_gene: TRBJ2-7; abundance: NA; v_gene: TRBV20-1; CDR3aa: CSGFLWLAGSEEQYF; CDR3nt: TGCAGTGGTTTTCTATGGCTAGCGGGATCGGAGGAGCAGTACTTC
d_gene: NA; j_gene: TRBJ2-1; abundance: few; v_gene: TRBV5-1; CDR3aa: CASGKLSSYNEQFF; CDR3nt: TGCGCCAGCGGTAAATTAAGCTCCTACAATGAGCAGTTCTTC
d_gene: NA; j_gene: TRBJ2-1; abundance: NA; v_gene: TRBV12-3/TRBV12-4; CDR3aa: CASSFTGPSREQFF; CDR3nt: TGTGCCAGCAGTTTCACCGGACCCTCCCGTGAGCAGTTCTTC
d_gene: NA; j_gene: TRBJ2-3; abundance: NA; v_gene: TRBV24-1; CDR3aa: CATSMDTQYF; CDR3nt: TGTGCCACCTCGATGGATACGCAGTATTTT
d_gene: NA; j_gene: TRBJ2-1; abundance: NA; v_gene: TRBV4-1; CDR3aa: CASSQDGGYYNEQFF; CDR3nt: TGCGCCAGCAGCCAAGACGGGGGATACTACAATGAGCAGTTCTTC
d_gene: NA; j_gene: TRBJ2-5; abundance: few; v_gene: TRBV12-3/TRBV12-4; CDR3aa: CASSLGGGPRYF; CDR3nt: TGTGCCAGCAGTTTAGGCGGCGGCCCTAGGTACTTC
d_gene: TRBD2; j_gene: TRBJ2-7; abundance: NA; v_gene: TRBV20-1; CDR3aa: CSAPTSLAGVRNEQYF; CDR3nt: TGCAGTGCTCCTACTTCCCTAGCGGGAGTAAGAAACGAGCAGTACTTC
d_gene: NA; j_gene: TRBJ2-7; abundance: few; v_gene: TRBV20-1; CDR3aa: CSATPLNSPYEQYF; CDR3nt: TGCAGTGCCACCCCGCTGAATTCACCCTACGAGCAGTACTTC
d_gene: TRBD2; j_gene: TRBJ2-5; abundance: NA; v_gene: TRBV29-1; CDR3aa: CSVGAGGRQETQYF; CDR3nt: TGCAGCGTTGGGGCGGGAGGGCGTCAGGAGACCCAGTACTTC
d_gene: NA; j_gene: TRBJ2-7; abundance: NA; v_gene: TRBV5-1; CDR3aa: CASSLLGQGGDEQYF; CDR3nt: TGCGCCAGCAGCTTGTTGGGTCAGGGAGGTGACGAGCAGTACTTC
d_gene: TRBD2; j_gene: TRBJ2-1; abundance: few; v_gene: TRBV5-1; CDR3aa: CASSDRLAGIQFF; CDR3nt: TGCGCCAGCAGCGATCGGCTAGCGGGTATCCAGTTCTTC
d_gene: TRBD2; j_gene: TRBJ2-1; abundance: NA; v_gene: TRBV7-6; CDR3aa: CASSIPREGSGKYNEQFF; CDR3nt: TGTGCCAGCAGCATCCCGCGAGAGGGTAGCGGGAAATACAATGAGCAGTTCTTC
d_gene: NA; j_gene: TRBJ2-7; abundance: few; v_gene: TRBV4-2; CDR3aa: CASSQEERVDEQYF; CDR3nt: TGTGCCAGCAGCCAAGAAGAGCGGGTTGACGAGCAGTACTTC
d_gene: NA; j_gene: TRBJ2-7; abundance: few; v_gene: TRBV15; CDR3aa: CATRQVSSYEQYF; CDR3nt: TGTGCCACCAGGCAGGTAAGCTCCTACGAGCAGTACTTC
d_gene: TRBD2; j_gene: TRBJ2-1; abundance: few; v_gene: TRBV7-2; CDR3aa: CASSLPVRGGEQFF; CDR3nt: TGTGCCAGCAGCTTACCGGTCCGCGGGGGTGAGCAGTTCTTC
d_gene: NA; j_gene: TRBJ1-1; abundance: NA; v_gene: TRBV14; CDR3aa: CASARRRLMNTEAFF; CDR3nt: TGTGCCAGCGCGCGGCGGAGATTGATGAACACTGAAGCTTTCTTT
d_gene: TRBD2; j_gene: TRBJ2-1; abundance: NA; v_gene: TRBV20-1; CDR3aa: CSGGTSGDSSYNEQFF; CDR3nt: TGCAGTGGGGGGACTAGCGGGGATAGCTCCTACAATGAGCAGTTCTTC
d_gene: NA; j_gene: TRBJ2-4; abundance: few; v_gene: TRBV7-2; CDR3aa: CASSLVSGAKNIQYF; CDR3nt: TGTGCCAGCAGCTTAGTTTCGGGGGCCAAAAACATTCAGTACTTC
d_gene: TRBD1; j_gene: TRBJ2-5; abundance: few; v_gene: TRBV18; CDR3aa: CASSPPGQGLQETQYF; CDR3nt: TGTGCCAGCTCACCACCGGGACAGGGTCTTCAAGAGACCCAGTACTTC
d_gene: TRBD2; j_gene: TRBJ2-1; abundance: few; v_gene: TRBV4-1; CDR3aa: CASSQASSGSRIPYNEQFF; CDR3nt: TGCGCCAGCAGCCAAGCGTCTAGCGGGAGTAGGATCCCCTACAATGAGCAGTTCTTC
d_gene: NA; j_gene: TRBJ2-7; abundance: NA; v_gene: TRBV20-1; CDR3aa: CSAILASYEQYF; CDR3nt: TGCAGTGCTATTTTAGCGTCCTACGAGCAGTACTTC
d_gene: TRBD1; j_gene: TRBJ1-3; abundance: NA; v_gene: TRBV28; CDR3aa: CASKRTGTGNTIYF; CDR3nt: TGTGCCAGCAAAAGGACAGGGACAGGAAACACCATATATTTT
d_gene: NA; j_gene: TRBJ2-2; abundance: NA; v_gene: TRBV12-5; CDR3aa: CASGRPSNTGELFF; CDR3nt: TGTGCTAGTGGGCGCCCCTCGAACACCGGGGAGCTGTTTTTT
d_gene: TRBD2; j_gene: TRBJ2-1; abundance: NA; v_gene: TRBV5-1; CDR3aa: CASTRTSGSDEQFF; CDR3nt: TGCGCCAGCACTAGGACTAGCGGGAGCGATGAGCAGTTCTTC
d_gene: TRBD1; j_gene: TRBJ2-7; abundance: NA; v_gene: TRBV28; CDR3aa: CASSLLGQGPYEQYF; CDR3nt: TGTGCCAGCAGTTTACTGGGACAGGGACCCTACGAGCAGTACTTC
d_gene: NA; j_gene: TRBJ2-1; abundance: few; v_gene: TRBV7-2; CDR3aa: CASSPPTGSEQFF; CDR3nt: TGTGCCAGCAGCCCCCCCACAGGGAGTGAGCAGTTCTTC
d_gene: TRBD2; j_gene: TRBJ2-7; abundance: NA; v_gene: TRBV5-1; CDR3aa: CASSLSPSGVSYEQYF; CDR3nt: TGCGCCAGCAGCTTGAGTCCCAGCGGGGTCTCCTACGAGCAGTACTTC
d_gene: NA; j_gene: TRBJ1-2; abundance: NA; v_gene: TRBV6-1; CDR3aa: CASSRALEGYGYTF; CDR3nt: TGTGCCAGCAGCAGGGCCCTCGAGGGCTATGGCTACACCTTC
d_gene: TRBD2; j_gene: TRBJ2-3; abundance: many; v_gene: TRBV29-1; CDR3aa: CSVPHLSGSPTDTQYF; CDR3nt: TGCAGCGTTCCTCACCTTAGCGGGAGCCCCACAGATACGCAGTATTTT
d_gene: TRBD2; j_gene: TRBJ2-4; abundance: few; v_gene: TRBV12-3/TRBV12-4; CDR3aa: CASSPLAGVIKNIQYF; CDR3nt: TGTGCCAGCAGTCCCCTAGCGGGAGTAATCAAAAACATTCAGTACTTC
d_gene: NA; j_gene: TRBJ2-3; abundance: NA; v_gene: TRBV5-1; CDR3aa: CASSLPSGLITDTQYF; CDR3nt: TGCGCCAGCAGCTTGCCCAGCGGGCTAATCACAGATACGCAGTATTTT
d_gene: TRBD1; j_gene: TRBJ1-2; abundance: NA; v_gene: TRBV20-1; CDR3aa: CSAPRQGATYGYTF; CDR3nt: TGCAGTGCCCCTAGACAGGGGGCAACCTATGGCTACACCTTC
d_gene: NA; j_gene: TRBJ1-4; abundance: few; v_gene: TRBV7-9; CDR3aa: CASSLGDEKLFF; CDR3nt: TGTGCCAGCAGCTTAGGGGATGAAAAACTGTTTTTT
d_gene: NA; j_gene: TRBJ1-2; abundance: few; v_gene: TRBV20-1; CDR3aa: CSARVGSLYGYTF; CDR3nt: TGCAGTGCTAGAGTAGGCAGCCTCTATGGCTACACCTTC
d_gene: NA; j_gene: TRBJ2-1; abundance: NA; v_gene: TRBV5-1; CDR3aa: CASSLTSPGNEQFF; CDR3nt: TGCGCCAGCAGCTTGACTAGCCCAGGCAATGAGCAGTTCTTC
d_gene: TRBD2; j_gene: TRBJ2-1; abundance: few; v_gene: TRBV5-1; CDR3aa: CASSSGLGVYNEQFF; CDR3nt: TGCGCCAGCAGCTCGGGACTAGGGGTCTACAATGAGCAGTTCTTC
d_gene: TRBD2; j_gene: TRBJ2-1; abundance: once; v_gene: TRBV5-1; CDR3aa: CASSGGSGRANNEQFF; CDR3nt: TGCGCCAGCAGTGGGGGTAGCGGGAGGGCCAACAATGAGCAGTTCTTC
d_gene: NA; j_gene: TRBJ2-5; abundance: NA; v_gene: TRBV6-1; CDR3aa: CASTPEGLFQETQYF; CDR3nt: TGTGCCAGCACTCCTGAAGGGCTTTTCCAAGAGACCCAGTACTTC
d_gene: NA; j_gene: TRBJ2-7; abundance: few; v_gene: TRBV12-3/TRBV12-4; CDR3aa: CASGASVYEQYF; CDR3nt: TGTGCCAGCGGAGCTAGCGTCTACGAGCAGTACTTC
d_gene: TRBD2; j_gene: TRBJ2-1; abundance: once; v_gene: TRBV5-1; CDR3aa: CASSSQGGGSFNEQFF; CDR3nt: TGCGCCAGCAGCTCCCAGGGTGGCGGGAGCTTCAATGAGCAGTTCTTC
d_gene: NA; j_gene: TRBJ2-5; abundance: NA; v_gene: TRBV12-5; CDR3aa: CASGLVAGSETQYF; CDR3nt: TGTGCTAGTGGTTTGGTCGCAGGGTCAGAGACCCAGTACTTC
d_gene: TRBD2; j_gene: TRBJ2-7; abundance: few; v_gene: TRBV12-3/TRBV12-4; CDR3aa: CASRKGLADYEQYF; CDR3nt: TGTGCCAGCAGAAAGGGACTAGCCGACTACGAGCAGTACTTC
d_gene: NA; j_gene: TRBJ2-1; abundance: NA; v_gene: TRBV12-3/TRBV12-4; CDR3aa: CASSSKAGPSNEQFF; CDR3nt: TGTGCCAGCAGTTCCAAGGCGGGGCCCTCCAATGAGCAGTTCTTC
d_gene: NA; j_gene: TRBJ2-3; abundance: few; v_gene: TRBV4-1; CDR3aa: CASSSGERGRDTQYF; CDR3nt: TGCGCCAGCAGCTCTGGGGAACGGGGGCGGGATACGCAGTATTTT
d_gene: NA; j_gene: TRBJ2-2; abundance: NA; v_gene: TRBV29-1; CDR3aa: CSVEAGANTGELFF; CDR3nt: TGCAGCGTTGAGGCAGGGGCGAACACCGGGGAGCTGTTTTTT
d_gene: NA; j_gene: TRBJ2-1; abundance: NA; v_gene: TRBV7-9; CDR3aa: CASGPGEQFF; CDR3nt: TGTGCCAGCGGCCCTGGGGAGCAGTTCTTC
d_gene: TRBD1; j_gene: TRBJ1-4; abundance: NA; v_gene: TRBV20-1; CDR3aa: CGQGEREKLFF; CDR3nt: TGCGGACAGGGTGAGAGAGAAAAACTGTTTTTT
d_gene: NA; j_gene: TRBJ2-5; abundance: NA; v_gene: TRBV7-2; CDR3aa: CASSFPYETQYF; CDR3nt: TGTGCCAGCAGCTTCCCGTATGAGACCCAGTACTTC
d_gene: NA; j_gene: TRBJ2-2; abundance: NA; v_gene: TRBV5-6; CDR3aa: CASSLVGASGNTGELFF; CDR3nt: TGTGCCAGCAGCTTGGTGGGGGCTAGCGGAAACACCGGGGAGCTGTTTTTT
d_gene: TRBD2; j_gene: TRBJ2-5; abundance: once; v_gene: TRBV2; CDR3aa: CASSDPSAGLAGGETQYF; CDR3nt: TGTGCCAGCAGTGATCCTTCGGCTGGACTAGCGGGAGGCGAGACCCAGTACTTC
d_gene: NA; j_gene: TRBJ1-5; abundance: NA; v_gene: TRBV2; CDR3aa: CASSEYSNQPQHF; CDR3nt: TGTGCCAGCAGTGAATATAGCAATCAGCCCCAGCATTTT
d_gene: TRBD1; j_gene: TRBJ2-2; abundance: NA; v_gene: TRBV24-1; CDR3aa: CATSGPRDRGRTGELFF; CDR3nt: TGTGCCACCAGTGGACCCCGGGACAGGGGGCGAACCGGGGAGCTGTTTTTT
d_gene: TRBD2; j_gene: TRBJ2-1; abundance: few; v_gene: TRBV20-1; CDR3aa: CSARAGTSVNEQFF; CDR3nt: TGCAGTGCTAGAGCCGGGACTAGTGTGAATGAGCAGTTCTTC
d_gene: NA; j_gene: TRBJ2-7; abundance: few; v_gene: TRBV29-1; CDR3aa: CSVGPGGYEQYF; CDR3nt: TGCAGCGTTGGACCCGGGGGCTACGAGCAGTACTTC